A single sample is the source of the 30 T cell receptor beta chains below, sequenced in a study of T cells in Graves' hyperthyroidism and ophthalmopathy. TCR beta CDR3 sequences were amplified from RNA transcripts. HTBI primers were the set used in a first-round RT-PCR of the TCR CDR3. TCRdb recomputed calls from the multiplex PCR reads with MiXCR, one row per CDR3 protein. The data show some 740,000 distinct CDR3 sequences, about 14% seen once. Specimen: blood. These receptors originate from a woman aged 18 to 35 with Graves' hyperthyroidism.

The chain is built from TRBV30 and TRBJ1-6; the D gene is possibly TRBD1 (6 bases). The CDR3 loop spans 14 amino acids. CDR1 GTSNPN and CDR2 SVGIG come from the germline V gene (reference sequence). Trimming took off 1 base at V and 9 bases at J, with 13 bases between the two ends. CDR3 sequence (DNA): TGTGCCTGGAGTGACGGGGGCAGAGGTTCACCCCTCCACTTT. It is translated as CAWSDGGRGSPLHF.

The chain has TRBV28 and TRBJ1-3; a weak D match, TRBD1 (5 bases). With 6 bases removed from V and 4 bases from J, the gap between germline ends came to 16 bases. Germline CDR1 MDHEN, CDR2 SYDVKM. This CDR3 comprises 15 residues. CDR3 protein: CASRVGGYSGNTIYF. The CDR3 DNA reads TGTGCCAGCAGAGTGGGGGGGTACTCCGGAAACACCATATATTTT.

The sample holds a few counts of this clonotype. This could be a read error, since a much larger clone is one nucleotide away. The rearrangement links TRBV30 to TRBJ1-2; tentative D call: TRBD1 (5 bases). The CDR3 covers 11 residues. Trimming stripped 4 bases from V and 7 bases from J, with 10 bases between. Germline assignment: CDR1 GTSNPN and CDR2 SVGIG (reference sequence). The CDR3 DNA reads TGTGCCTGGAAGGCAGGGATTGGCTACACCTTC. As protein: CAWKAGIGYTF.

This clonotype was seen more than once but under ten times. The gene calls are TRBV4-3 and TRBJ2-1; 10 nucleotides line up with TRBD2. Germline-derived CDR1 and CDR2 are LGHNA and YSLEER. The CDR3 length is 21 residues. With V trimmed by 0 bases and J by 8 bases, 22 bases remained unmatched. CDR3 sequence reads: CASSQEYIPWRASGSFDEQFF. Here the CDR3 DNA reads TGCGCCAGCAGCCAAGAATACATCCCTTGGCGGGCTAGCGGGAGTTTTGATGAGCAGTTCTTC.

The V and J genes are TRBV7-2 and TRBJ2-7; D possibly corresponds to TRBD2 (5 bases). Deletions cut 7 bases from V and 2 bases from J, with 12 bases between. The germline CDR1 and CDR2 sequences are SGHTA and FQGNSA. This CDR3 region has 13 residues. The chain's CDR3 is CASTPSGAYEQYF. Here the CDR3 DNA reads TGTGCCAGCACCCCTTCCGGGGCCTACGAGCAGTACTTC.

This clonotype has ten or more counts. This chain connects TRBV7-2 to TRBJ2-1, with 7 nucleotides matching TRBD1. CDR1 is SGHTA and CDR2 is FQGNSA in the germline V gene. CDR3 length equals 16 residues. V lost 1 base and J lost 4; bases outside the gene matches: 7. The CDR3 nucleotides are TGTGCCAGCAGCTTAGGACAGGGTGGAAGGTACAATGAGCAGTTCTTC. It is translated as CASSLGQGGRYNEQFF. The whole variable domain, remainder taken from reference TRBV7-2 and TRBJ2-1, is GAGVSQSPSNKVTEKGKDVELRCDPISGHTALYWYRQSLGQGLEFLIYFQGNSAPDKSGLPSDRFSAERTGGSVSTLTIQRTQQEDSAVYLCASSLGQGGRYNEQFFGPGTRLTVL.

In this sample, this clonotype turned up a few times. This chain connects TRBV20-1 to TRBJ2-3; unclear D gene. V shed 7 bases and J shed 1 base, with 9 bases lying between them. The CDR3 has 12 amino acids. Germline lookup yields CDR1 DFQATT and CDR2 SNEGSKA (reference sequence). CDR3 nucleotide sequence: TGCAGTGGAGAAGAGGGCACAGATACGCAGTATTTT. It is translated as CSGEEGTDTQYF.

This clonotype has just a few counts. The chain uses TRBV6-1 and TRBJ2-7; D not resolved. Germline assignment: CDR1 MNHNS and CDR2 SASEGT. The V and J ends lost 8 bases and 4 bases respectively, with 15 bases between them. This CDR3 contains 13 residues. The CDR3 DNA reads as TGTGCCAGCTCTAAGGCCCCCAGGTACGAGCAGTACTTC. Residues: CASSKAPRYEQYF.

The table lists this clonotype with many counts. CDR3 loop: CASSPGTKNTGELFF. CDR3 sequence (DNA): TGTGCCAGCAGTCCCGGGACTAAAAACACCGGGGAGCTGTTTTTT. This rearrangement joins TRBV12-3 or TRBV12-4 to TRBJ2-2, with 7 nucleotides matching TRBD2. The length of the CDR3 is 15 residues. Losses at the gene ends were 5 bases for V and 2 bases for J; bases not matched to a gene: 5.

The CDR3 DNA sequence: TGTGCCAGCCCGGCTAGCAATGAGCAGTTCTTC. It translates to CASPASNEQFF. The chain couples TRBV25-1 to TRBJ2-1; no clear D. Germline CDR1 reads MGHDK; CDR2 reads SYGVNS. With 8 bases removed from V and 6 bases from J, the gap between germline ends came to 8 bases. The CDR3 contains 11 residues.

The sample holds many counts of this clonotype. The rearrangement joins TRBV2 to TRBJ2-1, with a possible D match to TRBD1 (5 bases). The V end was cut by 6 bases, the J end by 0 bases, with 15 bases between. The CDR3 has 16 residues. Germline assignment: CDR1 SNHLY and CDR2 FYNNEI. The CDR3 DNA sequence: TGTGCCAGCAGGGGTTCGACAGAGAGCTCCTACAATGAGCAGTTCTTC. This translates into CASRGSTESSYNEQFF.

The V call is TRBV28, the J call TRBJ2-5; 9 bases are shared with TRBD1. The germline V gene encodes CDR1 MDHEN and CDR2 SYDVKM. CDR3 size: 16 residues. V dropped 4 bases and J dropped 3; count of bases not matched to a gene: 9. The CDR3 is CASSYFAGQGEETQYF. The CDR3 nucleotides are TGTGCCAGCAGTTACTTTGCGGGACAGGGAGAAGAGACCCAGTACTTC.

The V and J genes are TRBV5-1 and TRBJ2-1; 10 nucleotides match TRBD1. This CDR3 has 16 amino acids. Germline V gene lookup returns CDR1 SGHRS and CDR2 YFSETQ. Germline trimming cut 3 bases from V and 8 bases from J; bases unmatched to any gene: 11. The CDR3 DNA follows: TGCGCCAGCAGCTCCTCCGGGACAGGGGATCAGGATGAGCAGTTCTTC. Translation gives CASSSSGTGDQDEQFF.

The J gene is TRBJ2-6, the V gene TRBV6-5; the D gene is possibly TRBD1 (5 bases). Per the germline V gene, CDR1 is MNHEY and CDR2 is SVGAGI. Trimming took 1 base from V and 0 from J, leaving 16 bases between them. The CDR3 runs to 19 residues. This chain's CDR3 is CASSYFKHLTASGANVLTF. As DNA, the CDR3 is TGTGCCAGCAGTTACTTTAAACACCTGACAGCCTCTGGGGCCAACGTCCTGACTTTC.

In this sample, this clonotype turned up many times. CDR3 sequence: CASSLAYRGAPTEAFF. The CDR3 nucleotides are TGCGCCAGCAGCTTGGCCTATCGGGGGGCGCCGACTGAAGCTTTCTTT. The chain recombines TRBV5-1 with TRBJ1-1; weak D call: TRBD1 (6 bases). Germline CDR1 SGHRS, CDR2 YFSETQ. Trimming shortened V by 0 bases and J by 5 bases, and 17 bases separated the two germline ends. This CDR3 is 16 amino acids long.

This clonotype was seen many times. The rearrangement joins TRBV9 to TRBJ2-7; D ambiguous. V shed 0 bases and J shed 0 bases, with 10 bases lying between them. CDR1 and CDR2 from the germline V gene are SGDLS and YYNGEE. The length of the CDR3 is 15 residues. This CDR3 is CASSVGSDPSYEQYF. CDR3 nucleotide sequence: TGTGCCAGCAGCGTAGGAAGCGACCCCTCCTACGAGCAGTACTTC.

Many counts were recorded for this clonotype. The rearrangement uses TRBV6-1 and TRBJ2-7, with 13 bases identical to TRBD2. The CDR3 loop spans 15 amino acids. The ends lost 5 bases at V and 4 bases at J; junction bases unmatched: 5. Germline loops: CDR1 MNHNS, CDR2 SASEGT. The chain's CDR3 is CASSPWTSGRYEQYF. CDR3 nucleotide sequence: TGTGCCAGCAGTCCCTGGACTAGCGGGAGATACGAGCAGTACTTC.

This clonotype was seen many times. This chain links TRBV6-6 with TRBJ2-5; 8 bases fit TRBD1. V shed 0 bases, J shed 4 bases, and the junction held 7 bases outside the gene matches. The CDR3 length is 16 residues. The V gene's germline CDR1 is MNHNY and CDR2 SVGAGI (reference sequence). The CDR3 reads CASSYSQGAGGETQYF. The CDR3 coding sequence is TGTGCCAGCAGTTACTCGCAGGGGGCGGGTGGAGAGACCCAGTACTTC.

This clonotype was counted at least ten times. The J gene is TRBJ2-3, the V gene TRBV5-1; the D gene is possibly TRBD2 (6 bases). V was trimmed by 4 bases and J by 4 bases, leaving 16 bases between them. CDR1 and CDR2 from the germline V gene are SGHRS and YFSETQ. There are 15 residues in the CDR3. The CDR3 DNA reads as TGCGCCAGCAGCCCACGGAGGGTACTTTCAGATACGCAGTATTTT. Translating gives CASSPRRVLSDTQYF.

This clonotype appeared many times. The rearrangement joins TRBV7-8 to TRBJ2-1; D unresolved. This CDR3 spans 13 amino acids. CDR1 and CDR2 from the germline V gene are SGHVS and FQNEAQ. Trimming cost V 0 bases and J 5 bases, with 5 bases left between them. The CDR3 DNA follows: TGTGCCAGCAGCTTAGCGAAGGACAATGAGCAGTTCTTC. This translates into CASSLAKDNEQFF. The full variable domain, completed using reference TRBV7-8 and TRBJ2-1, is GAGVSQSPRYKVAKRGQDVALRCDPISGHVSLFWYQQALGQGPEFLTYFQNEAQLDKSGLPSDRFFAERPEGSVSTLKIQRTQQEDSAVYLCASSLAKDNEQFFGPGTRLTVL.

The J gene is TRBJ2-7, the V gene TRBV20-1; the D is unclear. The CDR3 sequence is 15 residues long. The V and J ends lost 3 bases and 6 bases respectively, with 21 bases between them. The germline gives CDR1 DFQATT, CDR2 SNEGSKA (reference sequence). The CDR3 reads CSASLAGLTSGEQYF. CDR3 bases: TGCAGTGCTAGTCTGGCAGGTTTAACATCGGGCGAGCAGTACTTC.

The chain links TRBV28 to TRBJ2-5; 9 positions agree with TRBD2. The CDR3 length is 15 residues. Germline V gene lookup returns CDR1 MDHEN and CDR2 SYDVKM. Losses at the gene ends were 1 base for V and 5 bases for J; bases not matched to a gene: 5. CDR3 in DNA: TGTGCCAGCAGTTTATTGCTAGCGGGACGGGAGACCCAGTACTTC. This translates into CASSLLLAGRETQYF. Looking up the rest from reference TRBV28 and TRBJ2-5 gives the full variable domain: DVKVTQSSRYLVKRTGEKVFLECVQDMDHENMFWYRQDPGLGLRLIYFSYDVKMKEKGDIPEGYSVSREKKERFSLILESASTNQTSMYLCASSLLLAGRETQYFGPGTRLLVL.

There are a few counts of this clonotype. A read error may produce the germline difference seen at one junction end. The V and J genes are TRBV28 and TRBJ2-5; 9 nucleotides match TRBD2. Germline V gene data show CDR1 as MDHEN and CDR2 as SYDVKM. This CDR3 is built from 19 residues. The CDR3 spells CASNLPDSPSGDLQETQYF. CDR3 sequence (DNA): TGTGCCAGCAATTTACCCGACTCTCCTAGCGGGGACCTGCAAGAGACCCAGTACTTC.

This clonotype was recorded at least ten times. The V gene is TRBV18, the J gene TRBJ1-1; 7 bases line up with TRBD1. CDR1 and CDR2 (germline): KGHSH, LQKENI. The CDR3 is 13 amino acids. With 5 bases clipped from V and 11 bases from J, the junction kept 11 bases outside the gene matches. This CDR3 is CASSSGTQGVAFF. The DNA for the CDR3 is TGTGCCAGCTCATCGGGTACCCAGGGGGTTGCTTTCTTT.

This clonotype has more than one count but fewer than ten. This chain uses TRBV20-1 with TRBJ2-3; D assignment may be TRBD1 or TRBD2 (6 bases each). V was trimmed by 3 bases and J by 2 bases, leaving 18 bases between them. Per germline, CDR1 DFQATT and CDR2 SNEGSKA (reference sequence). This CDR3 region has 16 residues. The CDR3 loop is CSARTGPLAITDTQYF. The CDR3, as DNA: TGCAGTGCTAGGACAGGTCCGCTAGCGATCACAGATACGCAGTATTTT.

This clonotype was recorded at least ten times. The chain combines TRBV6-1 with TRBJ2-1; the match to TRBD2 covers 8 bases. The V gene's germline CDR1 is MNHNS and CDR2 SASEGT. V was pared by 4 bases and J by 9 bases, with 11 bases of the junction left unmatched. This CDR3 is 15 amino acids long. CDR3 sequence: CASSVLSGSSGEQFF. The CDR3 DNA sequence: TGTGCCAGCAGTGTTTTGAGCGGGAGCTCGGGTGAGCAGTTCTTC.

This clonotype has at least ten counts. This chain joins TRBV3-1 and TRBJ1-3, with a tentative D call TRBD1 (5 bases). V gave up 0 bases and J gave up 4 bases, with 10 bases separating them. CDR1 and CDR2 from the germline V gene are LGHDT and YNNKEL (reference sequence). The CDR3 loop spans 15 amino acids. For the CDR3, the DNA is TGTGCCAGCAGCCAAGAGCCCAGGGACGGAAACACCATATATTTT. This sequence encodes CASSQEPRDGNTIYF.

This rearrangement joins TRBV20-1 to TRBJ2-7; the D gene is possibly TRBD1 (5 bases). The CDR3 sequence is 12 residues long. CDR1 DFQATT and CDR2 SNEGSKA come from the germline V gene (reference sequence). The V end lost 5 bases, the J end lost 5 bases, and 13 bases lay between the germline ends. This CDR3 is CSASDRPHEQYF. The CDR3 coding sequence is TGCAGTGCTTCCGACAGACCCCACGAGCAGTACTTC.

This clonotype has ten or more counts. CDR3 DNA: TGCGCCAGCAGCTTGGATTTCGAGACCCAGTACTTC. It specifies CASSLDFETQYF. The chain is built from TRBV5-1 and TRBJ2-5, with D uncertain. CDR1 is SGHRS, CDR2 YFSETQ, per germline. Between the trimmed V and J ends, which lost 0 bases and 5 bases, there was a span of 5 bases. This CDR3 comprises 12 residues. Combining the CDR3 with reference TRBV5-1 and TRBJ2-5 gives the whole variable domain KAGVTQTPRYLIKTRGQQVTLSCSPISGHRSVSWYQQTPGQGLQFLFEYFSETQRNKGNFPGRFSGRQFSNSRSEMNVSTLELGDSALYLCASSLDFETQYFGPGTRLLVL.

This clonotype was observed a few times. CDR3 residues: CSIRRGGGEKLFF. Written as DNA, the CDR3 is TGCAGCATCCGGAGGGGGGGAGGAGAAAAACTGTTTTTT. The chain has TRBV29-1 and TRBJ1-4, with TRBD1 as a possible D gene (6 bases). V was trimmed by 8 bases and J by 8 bases, leaving 18 bases between them. Looked up from germline, CDR1 is SQVTM and CDR2 is ANQGSEA. CDR3 length: 13 amino acids.